The rows below give T cell receptor beta chains drawn from one sample of a study of blood T cell repertoires in COVID-19. TCRdb keeps only in-frame clones here, not all; method: immunoSEQ multiplex PCR. This table has tens of thousands of clones, about 66% appearing once. The specimen sequenced was PBMCs or T cells enriched from blood (not recorded which). These TCRs come from a woman aged 55-70 years who had been exposed to COVID-19. Each CDR3 is given with its conserved first and last residue. Each record gives: D gene, V gene, J gene, clone size, CDR3 protein, CDR3 DNA. A D gene is named only where the DNA matches it firmly. The size entry is marked missing in some rows and otherwise reads once, few, many or a size class.

d_gene: TRBD1; v_gene: TRBV28; j_gene: TRBJ1-6; abundance: -; CDR3aa: CASSPPGQGNSPLHF; CDR3nt: TGTGCCAGCAGTCCTCCGGGACAGGGCAATTCACCCCTCCACTTT
d_gene: -; v_gene: TRBV30; j_gene: TRBJ2-2; abundance: -; CDR3aa: CAWKGDTHTGELFF; CDR3nt: TGTGCCTGGAAGGGGGATACACACACCGGGGAGCTGTTTTTT
d_gene: -; v_gene: TRBV5-1; j_gene: TRBJ1-1; abundance: -; CDR3aa: CASSLDEGLNTEAFF; CDR3nt: TGCGCCAGCAGCTTGGACGAGGGATTGAACACTGAAGCTTTCTTT
d_gene: -; v_gene: TRBV5-1; j_gene: TRBJ1-1; abundance: -; CDR3aa: CASSSDSLQGAFF; CDR3nt: TGCGCCAGCAGTTCAGACAGCCTACAGGGAGCTTTCTTT
d_gene: -; v_gene: TRBV5-6; j_gene: TRBJ2-3; abundance: -; CDR3aa: CASSSGHYTDTQYF; CDR3nt: TGTGCCAGCAGCTCCGGACACTACACAGATACGCAGTATTTT
d_gene: -; v_gene: TRBV4-1; j_gene: TRBJ2-1; abundance: -; CDR3aa: CASSLPVVNEQFF; CDR3nt: TGCGCCAGCAGCCTCCCCGTTGTCAATGAGCAGTTCTTC
d_gene: TRBD1; v_gene: TRBV6-2/TRBV6-3; j_gene: TRBJ1-6; abundance: -; CDR3aa: CASTPLRTGGSPLHF; CDR3nt: TGTGCCAGCACCCCTCTACGGACAGGGGGCTCACCCCTCCACTTT
d_gene: -; v_gene: TRBV19; j_gene: TRBJ1-5; abundance: -; CDR3aa: CASGEGPNQPQHF; CDR3nt: TGTGCCAGCGGGGAGGGGCCTAATCAGCCCCAGCATTTT
d_gene: -; v_gene: TRBV19; j_gene: TRBJ2-1; abundance: -; CDR3aa: CASSSKYGGGGNEQFF; CDR3nt: TGTGCCAGTAGTTCAAAATACGGGGGTGGCGGCAATGAGCAGTTCTTC
d_gene: -; v_gene: TRBV5-1; j_gene: TRBJ1-1; abundance: -; CDR3aa: CASSGGPPNTEAFF; CDR3nt: TGCGCCAGCAGCGGCGGGCCCCCGAACACTGAAGCTTTCTTT
d_gene: -; v_gene: TRBV19; j_gene: TRBJ1-5; abundance: -; CDR3aa: CASSIAAGIVRNQPQHF; CDR3nt: TGTGCCAGTAGTATAGCGGCAGGGATTGTCCGCAATCAGCCCCAGCATTTT
d_gene: -; v_gene: TRBV20-1; j_gene: TRBJ1-6; abundance: -; CDR3aa: CSVGSVPLHF; CDR3nt: TGCAGTGTGGGCTCGGTGCCCCTCCACTTT
d_gene: -; v_gene: TRBV30; j_gene: TRBJ1-2; abundance: -; CDR3aa: CAWSSGGSGYGYTF; CDR3nt: TGTGCCTGGAGTAGCGGGGGTTCTGGCTATGGCTACACCTTC
d_gene: -; v_gene: TRBV5-4; j_gene: TRBJ2-1; abundance: -; CDR3aa: CASSGGTYNEQFF; CDR3nt: TGTGCCAGCAGCGGGGGGACTTACAATGAGCAGTTCTTC
d_gene: -; v_gene: TRBV7-6; j_gene: TRBJ1-2; abundance: -; CDR3aa: CASSFGNGEGGYTF; CDR3nt: TGTGCCAGCAGCTTCGGTAACGGTGAGGGAGGCTACACCTTC
d_gene: TRBD1; v_gene: TRBV2; j_gene: TRBJ1-1; abundance: -; CDR3aa: CASSERQGNTEAFF; CDR3nt: TGTGCCAGCAGTGAAAGACAGGGTAACACTGAAGCTTTCTTT
d_gene: -; v_gene: TRBV2; j_gene: TRBJ2-5; abundance: -; CDR3aa: CASSAGGWETQYF; CDR3nt: TGTGCCAGCAGTGCGGGGGGCTGGGAGACCCAGTACTTC
d_gene: -; v_gene: TRBV7-9; j_gene: TRBJ1-4; abundance: -; CDR3aa: CASTQAGLEKLFF; CDR3nt: TGTGCCAGCACCCAGGCAGGGTTAGAAAAACTGTTTTTT
d_gene: TRBD1; v_gene: TRBV12-3/TRBV12-4; j_gene: TRBJ1-3; abundance: -; CDR3aa: CASSLGTAATIYF; CDR3nt: TGTGCCAGCAGCCTAGGGACAGCCGCCACCATATATTTT
d_gene: -; v_gene: TRBV5-1; j_gene: TRBJ1-1; abundance: -; CDR3aa: CASSLVSHAVNTEAFF; CDR3nt: TGCGCCAGCAGCTTGGTGTCGCACGCGGTGAACACTGAAGCTTTCTTT
d_gene: TRBD1; v_gene: TRBV28; j_gene: TRBJ1-1; abundance: -; CDR3aa: CASRPRDRLNTEAFF; CDR3nt: TGTGCCAGCAGGCCACGGGACAGATTGAACACTGAAGCTTTCTTT
d_gene: -; v_gene: TRBV18; j_gene: TRBJ2-1; abundance: -; CDR3aa: CASSQQGSSYNEQFF; CDR3nt: TGTGCCAGCTCACAGCAGGGGAGCTCCTACAATGAGCAGTTCTTC
d_gene: -; v_gene: TRBV12-3/TRBV12-4; j_gene: TRBJ2-7; abundance: -; CDR3aa: CASSFRDAYEQYF; CDR3nt: TGTGCCAGCAGTTTCCGGGATGCCTACGAGCAGTACTTC
d_gene: -; v_gene: TRBV21-1; j_gene: TRBJ2-1; abundance: many; CDR3aa: CASRVAPEVRSYNEQFF; CDR3nt: TGTGCCAGCAGGGTAGCTCCCGAGGTCCGATCTTACAATGAGCAGTTCTTC
d_gene: -; v_gene: TRBV19; j_gene: TRBJ2-7; abundance: -; CDR3aa: CASSMVRDYEQYF; CDR3nt: TGTGCCAGTAGTATGGTCCGGGATTACGAGCAGTACTTC
d_gene: -; v_gene: TRBV25-1; j_gene: TRBJ1-6; abundance: -; CDR3aa: CASSATDGGPLHF; CDR3nt: TGTGCCAGCAGTGCCACCGACGGAGGACCCCTCCACTTT
d_gene: -; v_gene: TRBV18; j_gene: TRBJ2-4; abundance: -; CDR3aa: CASSPPQVTKNIQYF; CDR3nt: TGTGCCAGCTCACCACCCCAGGTTACCAAAAACATTCAGTACTTC
d_gene: -; v_gene: TRBV19; j_gene: TRBJ1-2; abundance: -; CDR3aa: CASSIGRGTNYGYTF; CDR3nt: TGTGCCAGTAGTATAGGTAGGGGGACTAACTATGGCTACACCTTC
d_gene: -; v_gene: TRBV9; j_gene: TRBJ1-2; abundance: -; CDR3aa: CASSGAGPGNSRNYGYTF; CDR3nt: TGTGCCAGCAGCGGCGCCGGGCCGGGAAATTCTCGTAACTATGGCTACACCTTC
d_gene: TRBD2; v_gene: TRBV6-2/TRBV6-3; j_gene: TRBJ2-5; abundance: once; CDR3aa: CASSYPGDLIGLAGGRETQYF; CDR3nt: TGTGCCAGCAGTTACCCCGGAGACCTAATAGGACTAGCGGGAGGTAGAGAGACCCAGTACTTC
d_gene: -; v_gene: TRBV3-1/TRBV3-2; j_gene: TRBJ2-7; abundance: many; CDR3aa: CASGYRDATYEQYF; CDR3nt: TGTGCCAGCGGCTACAGGGACGCTACCTACGAGCAGTACTTC
d_gene: -; v_gene: TRBV9; j_gene: TRBJ1-6; abundance: -; CDR3aa: CASSVSEANNSPLHF; CDR3nt: TGTGCCAGCAGCGTATCCGAGGCGAATAATTCACCCCTCCACTTT
d_gene: TRBD2; v_gene: TRBV29-1; j_gene: TRBJ2-1; abundance: -; CDR3aa: CSVLRGTGYNEQFF; CDR3nt: TGCAGCGTCCTGCGGGGGACGGGCTACAATGAGCAGTTCTTC
d_gene: TRBD2; v_gene: TRBV9; j_gene: TRBJ2-4; abundance: few; CDR3aa: CASSVTSGGAKNIQYF; CDR3nt: TGTGCCAGCAGCGTAACTAGCGGGGGGGCCAAAAACATTCAGTACTTC
d_gene: -; v_gene: TRBV5-4; j_gene: TRBJ2-2; abundance: many; CDR3aa: CASSRDSSTGELFF; CDR3nt: TGTGCCAGCAGTCGGGACTCCAGCACCGGGGAGCTGTTTTTT
d_gene: -; v_gene: TRBV30; j_gene: TRBJ1-2; abundance: -; CDR3aa: CAWRYRLRGYGYTF; CDR3nt: TGTGCCTGGAGATATCGTCTCAGGGGCTATGGCTACACCTTC
d_gene: TRBD2; v_gene: TRBV19; j_gene: TRBJ2-3; abundance: -; CDR3aa: CASSVPASGGFDTQYF; CDR3nt: TGTGCCAGTAGTGTGCCGGCTAGCGGGGGCTTTGATACGCAGTATTTT
d_gene: TRBD2; v_gene: TRBV10-3; j_gene: TRBJ2-3; abundance: -; CDR3aa: CAISGAGLAGGPTTDTQYF; CDR3nt: TGTGCCATCTCAGGCGCTGGACTAGCGGGAGGGCCAACCACAGATACGCAGTATTTT
d_gene: -; v_gene: TRBV19; j_gene: TRBJ1-2; abundance: many; CDR3aa: CASSPFLGSTASNYGYTF; CDR3nt: TGTGCCAGTAGTCCCTTTCTCGGGTCCACTGCCTCTAACTATGGCTACACCTTC
d_gene: -; v_gene: TRBV5-4; j_gene: TRBJ2-2; abundance: few; CDR3aa: CASSLTSKGELFF; CDR3nt: TGTGCCAGCAGCTTGACTAGTAAGGGGGAGCTGTTTTTT
d_gene: -; v_gene: TRBV7-2; j_gene: TRBJ1-4; abundance: few; CDR3aa: CASSLSRGTNEKLFF; CDR3nt: TGTGCCAGCAGCTTGAGTCGGGGAACTAATGAAAAACTGTTTTTT
d_gene: -; v_gene: TRBV5-1; j_gene: TRBJ2-1; abundance: -; CDR3aa: CASSLADSNEQFF; CDR3nt: TGCGCCAGCAGCTTGGCCGACAGCAATGAGCAGTTCTTC
d_gene: -; v_gene: TRBV5-1; j_gene: TRBJ1-2; abundance: -; CDR3aa: CASSLVGDYGYTF; CDR3nt: TGCGCCAGCAGCTTGGTAGGGGACTATGGCTACACCTTC
d_gene: -; v_gene: TRBV19; j_gene: TRBJ1-5; abundance: -; CDR3aa: CASNGQSLSNQPQHF; CDR3nt: TGTGCCAGTAACGGACAGTCCCTTAGCAATCAGCCCCAGCATTTT
d_gene: TRBD1; v_gene: TRBV19; j_gene: TRBJ1-1; abundance: -; CDR3aa: CASSMLGDRGEAFF; CDR3nt: TGTGCCAGTAGTATGTTAGGGGACAGGGGTGAAGCTTTCTTT
d_gene: -; v_gene: TRBV2; j_gene: TRBJ1-2; abundance: -; CDR3aa: CASSDSWRGSYGYTF; CDR3nt: TGTGCCAGCAGTGATTCGTGGAGAGGGTCCTATGGCTACACCTTC
d_gene: TRBD1; v_gene: TRBV7-9; j_gene: TRBJ1-4; abundance: -; CDR3aa: CASSGDRHRRGEKLFF; CDR3nt: TGTGCCAGCAGCGGGGACAGGCACCGCAGGGGTGAAAAACTGTTTTTT
d_gene: -; v_gene: TRBV30; j_gene: TRBJ1-2; abundance: -; CDR3aa: CAWSVNREDGYTF; CDR3nt: TGTGCCTGGAGTGTTAACAGGGAAGATGGCTACACCTTC
d_gene: TRBD2; v_gene: TRBV13; j_gene: TRBJ2-1; abundance: few; CDR3aa: CASRKKTSGAFNEQFF; CDR3nt: TGTGCCAGCAGAAAAAAAACTAGCGGGGCCTTCAATGAGCAGTTCTTC
d_gene: -; v_gene: TRBV28; j_gene: TRBJ2-2; abundance: -; CDR3aa: CASSLKTNTGELFF; CDR3nt: TGTGCCAGCAGTCTAAAGACGAACACCGGGGAGCTGTTTTTT
d_gene: TRBD2; v_gene: TRBV24-1; j_gene: TRBJ2-1; abundance: -; CDR3aa: CATSLPGGGEQFF; CDR3nt: TGTGCCACCAGTTTGCCGGGGGGAGGTGAGCAGTTCTTC
d_gene: -; v_gene: TRBV7-8; j_gene: TRBJ1-2; abundance: -; CDR3aa: CASSAYRVPLRGYTF; CDR3nt: TGTGCCAGCAGCGCGTACAGGGTCCCCCTTCGTGGCTACACCTTC